The T cell receptor (beta chain) under discussion was sequenced for a study of T-cell reconstitution after alpha-beta-depleted transplantation in children. General study points: By about two months after transplant, alpha-beta T cells reportedly arose from several hundred graft clones that had expanded. T-cell counts and diversity at one year following transplant were attributed mainly to newly produced T cells.

V was pared by 1 base and J by 4 bases, with 11 bases of the junction left unmatched. CDR1 MDHEN and CDR2 SYDVKM come from the germline V gene. This CDR3 comprises 20 residues. Using unique molecular identifiers, the investigators prepared the TCRbeta library. Via MiXCR, TCRdb re-called the PCR reads, giving one row per CDR3 protein. The profile shows about 540,000 distinct CDR3 sequences, 27% of them singletons. Comment on this clonotype: Its antigen is as yet unknown.

V is TRBV28 and J is TRBJ2-6; 12 bases are a match to TRBD2. The source is a boy less than two years old with Wiskott-Aldrich syndrome, due to receive a stem cell transplant. The sequenced sample was PBMCs, obtained before TCRalphabeta/CD19-depleted stem cell transplant. DNA of the CDR3: TGTGCCAGCAGTTTATTGGGGCTAGCGGGAGGGCATCAGGGGGCCAACGTCCTGACTTTC. It yields the protein CASSLLGLAGGHQGANVLTF.